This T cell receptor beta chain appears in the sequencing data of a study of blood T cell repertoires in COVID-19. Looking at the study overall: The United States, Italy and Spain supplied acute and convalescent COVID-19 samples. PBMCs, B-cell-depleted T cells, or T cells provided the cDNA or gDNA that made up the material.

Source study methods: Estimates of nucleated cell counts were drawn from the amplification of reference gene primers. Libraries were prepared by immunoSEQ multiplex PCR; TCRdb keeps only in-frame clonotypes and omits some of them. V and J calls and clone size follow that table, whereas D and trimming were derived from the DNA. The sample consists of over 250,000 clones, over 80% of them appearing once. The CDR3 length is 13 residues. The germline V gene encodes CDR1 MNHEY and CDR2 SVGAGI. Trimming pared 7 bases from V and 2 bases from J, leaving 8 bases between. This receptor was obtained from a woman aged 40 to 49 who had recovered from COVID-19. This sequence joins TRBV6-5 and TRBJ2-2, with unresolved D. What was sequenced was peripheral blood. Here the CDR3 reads CASTLKNTGELFF. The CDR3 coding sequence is TGTGCCAGCACCCTTAAAAACACCGGGGAGCTGTTTTTT.